This T cell receptor (beta chain) comes out of a study of vaccination and CD4 T cells after COVID-19. Treatment reported: 10-day PBMC culture with coronavirus spike peptide pools or control peptides (ViraFEST assay). ViraFEST stimulated the growth of antigen-specific T cells using peptide pools and subsequently profiled their TCRs by sequencing. V lost 1 base to trimming and J lost 4 bases, with 10 bases between them. The length of the CDR3 is 14 residues. Per germline, CDR1 LNHDA and CDR2 SQIVND (reference sequence). The Oncomine TCR Beta short-read assay was applied to DNA of cultured CD4+ T cells. TCRdb passed the PCR reads through MiXCR, listing each CDR3 protein once. The sample lists fewer than 15,000 distinct CDR3 sequences, around 48% occurring once. Comment on this clonotype: Its matching antigen is unknown.

The sequence was obtained from a human donor who had recovered from COVID-19. Specimen: CD4+ T cells from blood, cultured in vitro. The chain is built from TRBV19 and TRBJ2-5, with D perhaps given as TRBD1 or TRBD2 (5 bases each). This CDR3 reads CASSIGSRGETQYF. Written as DNA, the CDR3 is TGTGCCAGTAGTATAGGATCGAGGGGAGAGACCCAGTACTTC.